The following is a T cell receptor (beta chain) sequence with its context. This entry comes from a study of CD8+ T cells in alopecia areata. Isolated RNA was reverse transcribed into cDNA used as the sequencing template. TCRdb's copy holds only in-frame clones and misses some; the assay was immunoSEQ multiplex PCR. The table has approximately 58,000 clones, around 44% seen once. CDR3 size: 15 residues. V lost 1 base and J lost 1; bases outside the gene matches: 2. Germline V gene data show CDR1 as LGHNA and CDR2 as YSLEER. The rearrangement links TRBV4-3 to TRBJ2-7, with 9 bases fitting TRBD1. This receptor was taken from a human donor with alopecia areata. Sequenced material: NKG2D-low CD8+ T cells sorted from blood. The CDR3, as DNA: TGCGCCAGCAGCCAAGGGACAGGGGATTCCTACGAGCAGTACTTC. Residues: CASSQGTGDSYEQYF.